These 21 T cell receptor beta chains originate from one sample sequenced in a study of blood T cell repertoires in COVID-19. Using immunoSEQ multiplex PCR, the repertoire was profiled, and TCRdb retains in-frame clones only, with some absent. The sample shows tens of thousands of clones, 80% to 95% of them seen only once. The specimen sequenced was peripheral blood. The source of these receptors is a human donor with active COVID-19. The donor label of this sample is uncertain.

This clone showed up just once. V usage is TRBV14 and J usage is TRBJ1-1, with 8 bases fitting TRBD1. The CDR3 loop spans 15 amino acids. The junction had 5 bases not matched to a gene; V was cut back by 4 bases and J by 1 base. The germline gives CDR1 SGHDN, CDR2 FVKESK. CDR3 sequence: CASSRQGQANTEAFF. CDR3 sequence (DNA): TGTGCCAGCAGCCGACAGGGACAGGCGAACACTGAAGCTTTCTTT.

The chain recombines TRBV4-1 with TRBJ2-7; 10 nucleotides agree with TRBD1. The CDR3 length is 17 residues. Germline CDR1 is MGHRA and CDR2 is YSYEKL. J was trimmed by 5 bases and V by 4 bases; bases with no gene match: 14. CDR3 protein: CASSPSRGQGQGHEQYF. The CDR3 DNA reads TGCGCCAGCAGCCCATCTCGGGGACAGGGGCAAGGCCACGAGCAGTACTTC.

The chain employs TRBV27 and TRBJ2-6; no reliable D call. Germline CDR1 is MNHEY and CDR2 is SMNVEV (reference sequence). There are 16 residues in the CDR3. The V gene lost 2 bases and the J gene lost 0 bases, with 8 bases spanning the gap. The CDR3 coding sequence is TGTGCCAGCAGTTTAGCAGGATACTCTGGGGCCAACGTCCTGACTTTC. Its protein product is CASSLAGYSGANVLTF.

The sample holds one count of this clone. The chain couples TRBV28 to TRBJ2-6; D might be TRBD1 (6 bases). V lost 6 bases, J lost 1 base, and 7 bases lay in between. The CDR3 is made up of 14 amino acids. Germline lookup yields CDR1 MDHEN and CDR2 SYDVKM. The CDR3 protein is CASRQGSGANVLTF. CDR3 sequence (DNA): TGTGCCAGCAGGCAGGGGTCTGGGGCCAACGTCCTGACTTTC.

V and J are TRBV27 and TRBJ2-7; a weak D match, TRBD2 (6 bases). Germline CDR1 is MNHEY and CDR2 is SMNVEV (reference sequence). V lost 7 bases and J lost 6, with 22 bases in between. The CDR3 contains 15 residues. The CDR3, as DNA: TGTGCCAGCAAGGGTGTCCGGGACTCATTTTCCGAGCAGTACTTC. As protein: CASKGVRDSFSEQYF.

The V call is TRBV6-5, the J call TRBJ1-4; D not resolved. V lost 7 bases and J lost 8, with 14 bases in between. The CDR3 covers 13 residues. Per germline, CDR1 MNHEY and CDR2 SVGAGI. CDR3 region: CASKPGGGEKLFF. The CDR3 bases are TGTGCCAGCAAGCCAGGAGGTGGCGAAAAACTGTTTTTT.

V is TRBV5-5 and J is TRBJ1-1, with TRBD1 matching 11 bases. The CDR3 consists of 14 residues. Trimming removed 2 bases from V and 4 bases from J; junction bases left unmatched: 1. Germline V lookup: CDR1 SGHKS, CDR2 YYEKEE (reference sequence). CDR3 in amino acids: CASSFGTGGTEAFF. CDR3 coding DNA: TGTGCCAGCAGCTTCGGGACAGGGGGCACTGAAGCTTTCTTT.

This clone occurred once. This chain uses TRBV5-1 with TRBJ2-3, with TRBD1 matching over 7 bases. The CDR3 has 16 residues. Germline V gene data show CDR1 as SGHRS and CDR2 as YFSETQ. V gave up 0 bases and J gave up 2 bases; unmatched junction bases: 6. This chain's CDR3 is CASSLAGTVITDTQYF. The DNA of the CDR3 is TGCGCCAGCAGCTTGGCGGGGACAGTAATCACAGATACGCAGTATTTT.

The CDR3 DNA reads as TGTGCCACCAGCAGAGATCGAGCGTACTTC. Protein: CATSRDRAYF. This chain connects TRBV15 to TRBJ2-5, with D unclear. V was pared by 0 bases and J by 13 bases, with 6 bases between. This CDR3 has 10 residues. Germline CDR1 reads LNHNV; CDR2 reads YYDKDF (reference sequence).

This chain links TRBV11-1 with TRBJ1-2; weak D call: TRBD1 (6 bases). V was clipped by 5 bases and J by 2 bases, with 9 bases between them. CDR1 SGHAT and CDR2 FQDESV come from the germline V gene (reference sequence). The CDR3 is made up of 13 amino acids. CDR3 loop: CASSPDRNYGYTF. As DNA, the CDR3 is TGTGCCAGCAGCCCAGACAGGAACTATGGCTACACCTTC. Based on the CDR3 plus reference TRBV11-1 and TRBJ1-2, the full variable domain is EAEVAQSPRYKITEKSQAVAFWCDPISGHATLYWYRQILGQGPELLVQFQDESVVDDSQLPKDRFSAERLKGVDSTLKIQPAELGDSAMYLCASSPDRNYGYTFGSGTRLTVV.

The chain combines TRBV7-3 with TRBJ2-1; D remains unclear. V lost 4 bases, J lost 9 bases, and 10 bases lay in between. The CDR3 contains 12 residues. CDR1 is SGHTA and CDR2 is FQGTGA in the germline V gene. For the CDR3, the DNA is TGTGCCAGCAGCTCTCCTGGTAGTGAGCAGTTCTTC. Amino acid sequence: CASSSPGSEQFF.

The chain joins TRBV7-9 to TRBJ2-2; 9 bases line up with TRBD2. Germline assignment: CDR1 SEHNR and CDR2 FQNEAQ (reference sequence). V lost 5 bases, J lost 1 base, and 8 bases stayed unmatched. This CDR3 has 17 residues. CDR3 protein: CASSRTGTSRNTGELFF. The DNA of the CDR3 is TGTGCCAGCAGCCGTACCGGGACTAGCCGGAACACCGGGGAGCTGTTTTTT.

This chain links TRBV9 with TRBJ2-1; 8 nucleotides match TRBD2. J gave up 7 bases and V 4 bases, and 10 bases lay outside the gene matches. The CDR3 is 15 residues long. Germline V gene sequence: CDR1 SGDLS, CDR2 YYNGEE. The CDR3 DNA follows: TGTGCCAGCAGCTCCGCAGCGGGAGTTCGGAATGAGCAGTTCTTC. Amino acids: CASSSAAGVRNEQFF.

This clone was counted a few times. The chain employs TRBV19 and TRBJ2-7, with 10 bases identical to TRBD2. Germline V gives CDR1 LNHDA, CDR2 SQIVND (reference sequence). V shed 2 bases and J 7 bases; nucleotides not matched to a gene: 5. CDR3 length equals 14 residues. CDR3: CASSILAGEGEQYF. CDR3 DNA: TGTGCCAGTAGTATACTAGCGGGAGAGGGGGAGCAGTACTTC.

The chain joins TRBV6-2 or TRBV6-3 to TRBJ1-5; 8 bases fit TRBD1. Germline CDR1 is MNHEY and CDR2 is SVGEGT. J lost 3 bases, V lost 4 bases, and 2 bases had no gene match. The CDR3 is 14 residues long. This CDR3 is CASSWGQANQPQHF. The CDR3 region has the DNA TGTGCCAGCAGTTGGGGACAGGCCAATCAGCCCCAGCATTTT.

The chain employs TRBV7-9 and TRBJ2-1; D gene unclear. V was trimmed by 1 base and J by 10 bases, leaving 8 bases between them. CDR1 SEHNR and CDR2 FQNEAQ come from the germline V gene (reference sequence). The CDR3 loop spans 12 amino acids. The CDR3 DNA follows: TGTGCCAGCAGCTTAGGAGGTGGGGAGCAGTTCTTC. It codes for CASSLGGGEQFF.

This chain links TRBV6-6 with TRBJ1-2; 7 nucleotides agree with TRBD1. The CDR3 totals 14 residues. V was pared by 4 bases and J by 8 bases, with 10 bases of the junction left unmatched. The V gene's germline CDR1 is MNHNY and CDR2 SVGAGI (reference sequence). The CDR3 DNA reads as TGTGCCAGCAGTTCAATACAGGGGAAGGACGGCTACACCTTC. The encoded protein is CASSSIQGKDGYTF.

The V and J genes are TRBV7-9 and TRBJ2-4, with 7 bases aligning to TRBD1. V was pared by 5 bases and J by 0 bases, with 10 bases of the junction left unmatched. Germline-derived CDR1 and CDR2 are SEHNR and FQNEAQ (reference sequence). CDR3 length equals 17 residues. The CDR3, as DNA: TGTGCCAGCAGCGCAGGAGGACAGGAGCTAGCCAAAAACATTCAGTACTTC. As protein: CASSAGGQELAKNIQYF. Using reference TRBV7-9 and TRBJ2-4 for the parts outside the CDR3, the full variable domain is DTGVSQNPRHKITKRGQNVTFRCDPISEHNRLYWYRQTLGQGPEFLTYFQNEAQLEKSRLLSDRFSAERPKGSFSTLEIQRTEQGDSAMYLCASSAGGQELAKNIQYFGAGTRLSVL.

The genes are TRBV25-1 and TRBJ2-1; 9 nucleotides agree with TRBD2. The germline gives CDR1 MGHDK, CDR2 SYGVNS. This CDR3 is 15 amino acids long. Trimming at V came to 2 bases and at J to 5 bases, leaving 4 bases not matched to a gene. CDR3 region: CASSEQLAGNNEQFF. In DNA, the CDR3 is TGTGCCAGCAGTGAACAACTAGCGGGTAACAATGAGCAGTTCTTC.

The chain employs TRBV6-4 and TRBJ2-3, with TRBD2 matching over 8 bases. The junction had 3 bases not matched to a gene; V was cut back by 4 bases and J by 0 bases. Germline CDR1 and CDR2: MRHNA and SNTAGT. The CDR3 has 15 residues. The chain's CDR3 is CASSVAGRSTDTQYF. The CDR3 DNA follows: TGTGCCAGCAGTGTAGCGGGACGCAGCACAGATACGCAGTATTTT.

This clone was found once. The rearrangement uses TRBV5-8 and TRBJ2-1, with D tentatively TRBD2 (6 bases). Trimming shortened V by 2 bases and J by 9 bases, and 24 bases separated the two germline ends. Per germline, CDR1 SGHTS and CDR2 YDEGEE. The length of the CDR3 is 17 residues. DNA of the CDR3: TGTGCCAGCAGCTTCCTAGGGAATTTCGTTAATAGCGGTGAGCAGTTCTTC. It encodes CASSFLGNFVNSGEQFF.